A single TCR beta chain is shown here with its context. The sample comes from a study of blood T cell repertoires in COVID-19. Study-wide background: Samples representing acute and convalescent COVID-19 were sourced from the United States, Italy and Spain. T cells, B-cell-depleted T cells, or PBMCs supplied cDNA or gDNA.

Original handling: Amplification from reference gene primers served as the basis for estimated nucleated cell counts. The assay was immunoSEQ multiplex PCR, and TCRdb's table has in-frame clones only and misses some. V and J calls and clone size are given by that table; D and trimming were obtained from the DNA. The profile shows over 85,000 clones, more than 75% of them singletons. Germline assignment: CDR1 MNHEY and CDR2 SVGAGI. J was trimmed by 7 bases and V by 5 bases; bases with no gene match: 9. The length of the CDR3 is 14 residues. The sequence was obtained from a human donor in a cohort sampled during active COVID-19. The rearrangement links TRBV6-5 to TRBJ1-1; 8 positions agree with TRBD1. Input material: peripheral blood. CDR3 DNA sequence: TGTGCCAGCAGTAAGGACAGGGCCAACTATGAAGCTTTCTTT. It translates to CASSKDRANYEAFF.